These 32 T cell receptor beta chains originate from one sample sequenced in a study of blood T cell repertoires in COVID-19. Sequencing was performed with immunoSEQ multiplex PCR; in TCRdb, only in-frame clones are kept and a portion is missing. The sample yields about 150,000 clones, 80% to 90% seen once. Input material: peripheral blood. Every receptor here comes from an older woman with active COVID-19.

The count of this clone is one. An end of the junction does not agree with germline; a read error may underlie this. The chain combines TRBV28 with TRBJ2-1, with 7 bases lining up with TRBD2. From germline, CDR1 is MDHEN and CDR2 SYDVKM. This CDR3 comprises 13 residues. As DNA, the CDR3 is TGTGCCAGCAGTTTGGAGGGTGGGGGGGATCTGCTCTTC. Protein product: CASSLEGGGDLLF.

The chain links TRBV10-3 to TRBJ2-5, with D unresolved. The CDR3 has 13 amino acids. Per germline, CDR1 ENHRY and CDR2 SYGVKD. Trimming removed 7 bases from V and 2 bases from J, with 11 bases in between. CDR3 amino acids: CAIKAQPQETQYF. CDR3 bases: TGTGCCATCAAAGCACAGCCACAAGAGACCCAGTACTTC.

For this clone: Other DNA sequences from this sample encode an identical CDR3 as well. The chain links TRBV4-3 to TRBJ1-4; the D is unclear. The CDR3 is made up of 13 amino acids. V was pared by 0 bases and J by 8 bases, with 7 bases between. Looked up from germline, CDR1 is LGHNA and CDR2 is YSLEER. DNA of the CDR3: TGCGCCAGCAGCCAAGATCTACGGGAAAAACTGTTTTTT. This gives the protein CASSQDLREKLFF.

V and J are TRBV7-8 and TRBJ1-1; TRBD1 is a possible D gene (5 bases). Germline CDR1 is SGHVS and CDR2 is FQNEAQ. The V and J ends lost 1 base and 4 bases respectively, with 7 bases between them. The CDR3 spans 13 residues. The CDR3 region is CASSLEGATEAFF. The CDR3 nucleotides read TGTGCCAGCAGCTTAGAAGGGGCCACTGAAGCTTTCTTT.

The chain has TRBV7-3 and TRBJ2-5; no definite D call. The CDR3 extends over 13 amino acids. Trimming removed 2 bases from V and 2 bases from J, with 6 bases in between. CDR1 and CDR2 (germline): SGHTA, FQGTGA. This CDR3 is CASSLHSQETQYF. In DNA form, the CDR3 reads TGTGCCAGCAGCTTACACTCGCAAGAGACCCAGTACTTC.

The gene calls are TRBV7-8 and TRBJ2-3, with 10 bases identical to TRBD2. The V and J ends lost 5 bases and 6 bases, in that order; junction bases with no gene match: 11. Germline loops: CDR1 SGHVS, CDR2 FQNEAQ. The CDR3 spans 16 residues. CDR3 sequence: CASSPSGRAGSDTQYF. CDR3 nucleotides: TGTGCCAGCAGCCCGAGCGGGAGGGCCGGCTCCGATACGCAGTATTTT.

The chain carries TRBV3-1 (or the pseudogene TRBV3-2) and TRBJ1-1; no definite D call. This CDR3 is built from 13 residues. Trimming took 5 bases from V and 3 from J, leaving 10 bases between them. Looked up from germline, CDR1 is LGHDT and CDR2 is YNNKEL (reference sequence). CDR3 DNA sequence: TGTGCCAGCAGCGGTACAGCTGACACTGAAGCTTTCTTT. Translating it yields CASSGTADTEAFF.

This clone appeared a single time. The rearrangement joins TRBV5-1 to TRBJ1-1, with D perhaps matching TRBD1 (5 bases). The CDR3 runs to 13 residues. Per the germline V gene, CDR1 is SGHRS and CDR2 is YFSETQ. Trimming cost V 7 bases and J 3 bases, with 13 bases left between them. The CDR3 DNA reads TGCGCCAGCTCTTACCCGGGGGACACTGAAGCTTTCTTT. It is translated as CASSYPGDTEAFF.

The chain couples TRBV5-1 to TRBJ2-1, with D tentatively TRBD1 (6 bases). Per the germline V gene, CDR1 is SGHRS and CDR2 is YFSETQ. The CDR3 has 16 residues. The V and J ends lost 3 bases and 4 bases respectively, with 17 bases between them. DNA of the CDR3: TGCGCCAGCAGCTCGGAAGACAGGATTGAGTACAATGAGCAGTTCTTC. Translated: CASSSEDRIEYNEQFF. The full variable domain, completed using reference TRBV5-1 and TRBJ2-1, is KAGVTQTPRYLIKTRGQQVTLSCSPISGHRSVSWYQQTPGQGLQFLFEYFSETQRNKGNFPGRFSGRQFSNSRSEMNVSTLELGDSALYLCASSSEDRIEYNEQFFGPGTRLTVL.

This clone was found once. The chain combines TRBV24-1 with TRBJ1-4; a weak D match, TRBD1 (5 bases). CDR1 is KGHDR and CDR2 is SFDVKD in the germline V gene. Trimming left V 7 bases short and J 4 bases short, with 9 bases between. The CDR3 spans 13 residues. CDR3 loop: CATRDKHNEKLFF. CDR3 sequence (DNA): TGTGCCACCAGGGACAAGCATAATGAAAAACTGTTTTTT.

The V and J genes are TRBV2 and TRBJ2-1; 14 bases map to TRBD2. J lost 8 bases, V lost 6 bases, and 9 bases had no gene match. Germline V gene data show CDR1 as SNHLY and CDR2 as FYNNEI. The CDR3 has 16 amino acids. The CDR3 DNA reads as TGTGCCAGCAGCCACCTGGGACTAGCGGGAGTGGATGAGCAGTTCTTC. This encodes CASSHLGLAGVDEQFF.

This chain connects TRBV7-9 to TRBJ1-5, with TRBD1 matching 7 bases. Per the germline V gene, CDR1 is SEHNR and CDR2 is FQNEAQ (reference sequence). Trimming cost V 1 base and J 6 bases; bases outside gene matches: 0. This CDR3 is 13 amino acids long. CDR3 sequence: CASSLGTGQPQHF. Written as DNA, the CDR3 is TGTGCCAGCAGCTTAGGGACAGGTCAGCCCCAGCATTTT. Full variable domain (remainder filled in from reference TRBV7-9 and TRBJ1-5): DTGVSQNPRHKITKRGQNVTFRCDPISEHNRLYWYRQTLGQGPEFLTYFQNEAQLEKSRLLSDRFSAERPKGSFSTLEIQRTEQGDSAMYLCASSLGTGQPQHFGDGTRLSIL.

This chain joins TRBV6-6 and TRBJ1-5, with a possible D match to TRBD1 (5 bases). V was pared by 2 bases and J by 3 bases, with 11 bases between. Germline values: CDR1 MNHNY, CDR2 SVGAGI (reference sequence). This CDR3 comprises 15 residues. The CDR3 nucleotides are TGTGCCAGCAGTTACAAGGACAACCCCAATCAGCCCCAGCATTTT. Protein sequence: CASSYKDNPNQPQHF.

This chain uses TRBV6-5 with TRBJ2-1; TRBD2 aligns across 11 bases. The length of the CDR3 is 15 residues. Germline CDR1 reads MNHEY; CDR2 reads SVGAGI. Trimming at V came to 8 bases and at J to 6 bases, leaving 9 bases not matched to a gene. CDR3 nucleotides: TGTGCCAGCCGGTCGACTAGCGGGAAGGTCAATGAGCAGTTCTTC. This gives the protein CASRSTSGKVNEQFF.

J is TRBJ1-6 and V is TRBV5-5; 9 bases fit TRBD1. The CDR3 has 15 residues. CDR1 is SGHKS, CDR2 YYEKEE, per germline (reference sequence). The V and J ends lost 3 bases and 5 bases, in that order; junction bases with no gene match: 3. CDR3 loop: CASSWGQGDNSPLHF. CDR3 sequence (DNA): TGTGCCAGCAGCTGGGGACAGGGTGATAATTCACCCCTCCACTTT. Based on the CDR3 plus reference TRBV5-5 and TRBJ1-6, the full variable domain is DAGVTQSPTHLIKTRGQQVTLRCSPISGHKSVSWYQQVLGQGPQFIFQYYEKEERGRGNFPDRFSARQFPNYSSELNVNALLLGDSALYLCASSWGQGDNSPLHFGNGTRLTVT.

This clone has a single count. V is TRBV18 and J is TRBJ1-5; D gene ambiguous. The CDR3 totals 14 residues. Per the germline V gene, CDR1 is KGHSH and CDR2 is LQKENI. V lost 3 bases and J lost 0, with 6 bases in between. The CDR3 region is CASSPEGSNQPQHF. The CDR3 DNA is TGTGCCAGCTCACCGGAGGGTAGCAATCAGCCCCAGCATTTT. The full variable domain, its missing parts supplied by reference TRBV18 and TRBJ1-5, is NAGVMQNPRHLVRRRGQEARLRCSPMKGHSHVYWYRQLPEEGLKFMVYLQKENIIDESGMPKERFSAEFPKEGPSILRIQQVVRGDSAAYFCASSPEGSNQPQHFGDGTRLSIL.

A remark on this clone: The sample carries other DNA sequences with the same CDR3. The V gene is TRBV9, the J gene TRBJ2-3; 8 bases line up with TRBD2. The V segment lost 0 bases and the J segment 1 base; nucleotides outside the gene matches: 4. In germline, CDR1 is SGDLS, CDR2 YYNGEE. The CDR3 runs to 16 residues. CDR3 protein: CASSVGLAGRTDTQYF. In DNA form, the CDR3 reads TGTGCCAGCAGCGTAGGGCTAGCGGGCCGCACAGATACGCAGTATTTT.

V is TRBV7-9 and J is TRBJ2-5; the match to TRBD2 covers 13 bases. Germline V gives CDR1 SEHNR, CDR2 FQNEAQ (reference sequence). J lost 5 bases, V lost 9 bases, and 6 bases had no gene match. This CDR3 region has 14 residues. The CDR3 coding sequence is TGTGCCAGTTCCGCGGGACTAGCGGGGGAGACCCAGTACTTC. As protein: CASSAGLAGETQYF.

This clone was detected once. This rearrangement joins TRBV11-2 to TRBJ2-7; 7 positions match TRBD2. Germline trimming cut 7 bases from V and 7 bases from J; bases unmatched to any gene: 13. Per germline, CDR1 SGHAT and CDR2 FQNNGV. The CDR3 has 14 residues. The CDR3 region is CASTQPGREWEQYF. DNA for the CDR3: TGTGCCAGCACCCAACCCGGGCGGGAGTGGGAGCAGTACTTC.

This chain uses TRBV21-1 with TRBJ2-2; TRBD1 is the table's D call and was not checked against the DNA. TRBV21-1 constitutes a pseudogene. The CDR3 is 16 residues long. The chain's CDR3 is CASEDGTGDIGGELFF. The DNA of the CDR3 is TGTGCCAGCGAGGATGGGACAGGGGATATTGGCGGGGAGCTGTTTTTT.

The CDR3 region is CATHRGETQYF. CDR3 nucleotide sequence: TGTGCCACCCATCGGGGGGAGACCCAGTACTTC. The rearrangement joins TRBV27 to TRBJ2-5; D may be TRBD2 (6 bases). The CDR3 extends over 11 amino acids. The V end was cut by 10 bases, the J end by 5 bases, with 11 bases between. CDR1 and CDR2 (germline): MNHEY, SMNVEV (reference sequence).

The chain combines TRBV5-6 with TRBJ1-6; 8 bases are shared with TRBD1. From germline, CDR1 is SGHDT and CDR2 YYEEEE. The CDR3 has 15 amino acids. J was trimmed by 7 bases and V by 6 bases; bases with no gene match: 9. This CDR3 reads CASIRSDRENSPLHF. DNA of the CDR3: TGTGCCAGCATTCGATCGGACAGGGAAAATTCACCCCTCCACTTT.

The chain joins TRBV18 to TRBJ2-7, with 9 bases matching TRBD1. There are 14 residues in the CDR3. V trimming: 7 bases; J trimming: 5 bases; junction bases outside the gene matches: 9. Germline V CDR1 and CDR2: KGHSH, LQKENI. The CDR3 DNA sequence: TGTGCCAGCTTACCGGGACAGGGCCTCAACGAGCAGTACTTC. Translated, it gives CASLPGQGLNEQYF.

The V gene is TRBV21-1, the J gene TRBJ1-5. TRBV21-1 is annotated as a pseudogene. The CDR3 spans 18 residues. CDR3 DNA sequence: TGTGCCAGCAGCAATATCTCACCTAGGGGGGGCAGGAGTCAGCCCCAGCATTTT. Protein: CASSNISPRGGRSQPQHF.

The chain carries TRBV18 and TRBJ2-3, with TRBD2 identical over 8 bases. The CDR3 consists of 15 residues. Germline CDR1 KGHSH, CDR2 LQKENI. V lost 3 bases, J lost 0 bases, and 2 bases stayed unmatched. The CDR3 here is CASSPGLGSTDTQYF. The DNA of the CDR3 is TGTGCCAGCTCACCGGGACTAGGGAGCACAGATACGCAGTATTTT.

This sequence joins TRBV7-3 and TRBJ2-3; D is uncertain. V gave up 5 bases and J gave up 0 bases, with 3 bases separating them. This CDR3 spans 12 amino acids. Germline values: CDR1 SGHTA, CDR2 FQGTGA. The CDR3 loop is CASSLSTDTQYF. The CDR3 coding sequence is TGTGCCAGCAGCCTTAGCACAGATACGCAGTATTTT. Filled out from reference TRBV7-3 and TRBJ2-3, the complete variable domain reads GAGVSQTPSNKVTEKGKYVELRCDPISGHTALYWYRQSLGQGPEFLIYFQGTGAADDSGLPNDRFFAVRPEGSVSTLKIQRTERGDSAVYLCASSLSTDTQYFGPGTRLTVL.

This chain links TRBV28 with TRBJ1-2; TRBD1 matches 8 bases. The germline V gene encodes CDR1 MDHEN and CDR2 SYDVKM. J lost 7 bases, V lost 7 bases, and 11 bases had no gene match. The CDR3 runs 14 residues. The CDR3, as DNA: TGTGCCAGCAACCCCCTCGGACAGGGCTCTGGCTACACCTTC. Encoded protein: CASNPLGQGSGYTF.

This chain joins TRBV5-1 and TRBJ1-3; weak D call: TRBD1 (5 bases). V lost 2 bases, J lost 8 bases, and 11 bases lay in between. CDR1 SGHRS and CDR2 YFSETQ come from the germline V gene. The CDR3 contains 13 residues. CDR3 sequence: CASSFDSGDTIYF. CDR3 bases: TGCGCCAGCAGCTTCGACAGTGGGGACACCATATATTTT.

The chain has TRBV14 and TRBJ2-1; 8 bases align to TRBD2. Germline assignment: CDR1 SGHDN and CDR2 FVKESK. Germline trimming cut 1 base from V and 10 bases from J; bases unmatched to any gene: 12. The CDR3 runs 16 residues. In DNA form, the CDR3 reads TGTGCCAGCAGCCAAGCAGCGGGAGTCCTCCTTTTAGAGCAGTTCTTC. It is translated as CASSQAAGVLLLEQFF.

This clone was seen a single time. J is TRBJ2-3 and V is TRBV11-2; TRBD1 matches 9 bases. With 2 bases clipped from V and 4 bases from J, the junction kept 1 base outside the gene matches. This CDR3 has 14 residues. Germline CDR1 and CDR2: SGHAT and FQNNGV. CDR3 bases: TGTGCCAGCAGCTTACGGACAGGGGCAGATACGCAGTATTTT. The encoded protein is CASSLRTGADTQYF.

This rearrangement joins TRBV10-3 to TRBJ1-1; D is uncertain. V was cut by 3 bases and J by 3 bases, with 14 bases left in between. This CDR3 has 15 residues. Germline V gives CDR1 ENHRY, CDR2 SYGVKD. The chain's CDR3 is CAISDLSEGYTEAFF. The CDR3 bases are TGTGCCATCAGTGATCTATCCGAGGGATACACTGAAGCTTTCTTT.

The rearrangement joins TRBV3-1 (or the pseudogene TRBV3-2) to TRBJ2-1, with a weak D call TRBD2 (6 bases). The germline V gene has CDR1 LGHDT and CDR2 YNNKEL (reference sequence). V was trimmed by 4 bases and J by 4 bases, leaving 14 bases between them. The length of the CDR3 is 15 residues. CDR3 in amino acids: CASSRGTLLYNEQFF. The CDR3 DNA reads TGTGCCAGCAGCCGAGGGACTTTACTGTACAATGAGCAGTTCTTC.